A single T cell receptor (beta chain) is shown here with its context. Its antigen is as yet unknown. A much larger clone is a single base away; this may be a read error. V was pared by 4 bases and J by 5 bases, with 15 bases of the junction left unmatched. There are 17 residues in the CDR3. Germline V CDR1 and CDR2: SGHAT, FQNNGV. It was approximately 10 milliliters of peripheral blood that were drawn from each donor. Each sample had at least 7 million PBMCs isolated. These data come from a study of blood T cells in healthy people across ages. Primed by a sample-barcoded 5' primer and a J-beta primer mix, a second PCR proceeded for 7 to 11 cycles. In TCRdb, the 5' RACE reads were re-called with MiXCR into one record per CDR3 protein. Of 800,000 to 950,000 distinct CDR3 sequences listed, roughly 28% are singletons. General study points: Naive T cell percentage and TCR beta diversity correlated strongly.

The sample also formed part of further work on T cells of mothers and their children. Per that paper: A few mothers and their six children, all healthy Caucasians, donated.

J is TRBJ2-5 and V is TRBV11-2, with 8 nucleotides matching TRBD2. Sequences were obtained from blood. This receptor was taken from a woman aged 40 to 55 in good health. CDR3 nucleotides: TGTGCCAGCAGCTCCAACCTCCGCGGACTAGCCGGGGAGACCCAGTACTTC. This translates into CASSSNLRGLAGETQYF.